The 21 T cell receptor beta chains below all came from one sample that was sequenced in a study of T cell clones after liver transplantation (dated by TCRdb to 2018 to 2020). The time point label on this specimen signifies: pre-transplant. Receptor libraries were prepared by the immunoSEQ multiplex PCR assay. TCRdb took over this immuneACCESS table, retaining in-frame rearrangements with V and J assigned. Such tables are incomplete; in checked studies, under half of the missing clones stem from an unresolved V gene, and the remainder is unexplained. The sample yields around 19,000 clones; approximately 89% were counted once. The ten biggest clones cover over 10% of the sample. Material: CD8+ T cells from blood, obtained before liver transplant. These receptors came from a human donor who received a liver transplant.

The chain links TRBV29-1 to TRBJ2-3; D is possibly TRBD1 (5 bases). Germline CDR1 SQVTM, CDR2 ANQGSEA. This CDR3 is 15 amino acids long. Trimming removed 6 bases from V and 0 bases from J, with 16 bases in between. CDR3 residues: CSVVDRSSSTDTQYF. The CDR3, as DNA: TGCAGCGTCGTAGACAGATCTAGTAGCACAGATACGCAGTATTTT.

The genes are TRBV13 and TRBJ1-1; D gene uncertain. The germline V and J ends were trimmed by 1 base and 1 base, with 10 bases remaining between them. The CDR3 has 15 amino acids. Germline CDR1 PRHDT, CDR2 FYEKMQ (reference sequence). The CDR3 sequence is CASSLVGHGNTEAFF. The CDR3 DNA sequence: TGTGCCAGCAGCTTAGTAGGGCATGGGAACACTGAAGCTTTCTTT.

The CDR3, as DNA: TGTGCCAGCCAGCCTATGGGTCTACAAGAGACCCAGTACTTC. This translates into CASQPMGLQETQYF. The genes are TRBV28 and TRBJ2-5; D unresolved. This CDR3 is 14 amino acids long. Germline V lookup: CDR1 MDHEN, CDR2 SYDVKM. V lost 8 bases to trimming and J lost 2 bases, with 15 bases between them.

The chain couples TRBV15 to TRBJ2-7; 9 bases match TRBD2. After removal of 6 bases from V and 0 bases from J, the junction contained 12 bases not matched to a gene. Germline V lookup: CDR1 LNHNV, CDR2 YYDKDF (reference sequence). There are 17 residues in the CDR3. The CDR3 region has the DNA TGTGCCACCAGGAATTTAGCGGGAGACACCAGCTCCTACGAGCAGTACTTC. It encodes CATRNLAGDTSSYEQYF.

The table lists this clone with a count of one. The CDR3 nucleotides read TGCAGCGTTTCAGAGGGGAATCAGCCCCAGCATTTT. Protein: CSVSEGNQPQHF. The chain is built from TRBV29-1 and TRBJ1-5, with TRBD1 as a possible D gene (5 bases). The CDR3 consists of 12 residues. Trimming removed 5 bases from V and 4 bases from J, with 9 bases in between. Germline CDR1 and CDR2: SQVTM and ANQGSEA.

This chain links TRBV28 with TRBJ2-7; 9 bases are shared with TRBD2. Losses at the gene ends were 0 bases for V and 3 bases for J; bases not matched to a gene: 3. Germline CDR1 and CDR2: MDHEN and SYDVKM. The CDR3 is 15 amino acids. The CDR3 sequence: CASSLWLAGNYEQYF. DNA for the CDR3: TGTGCCAGCAGTTTATGGCTAGCGGGAAACTACGAGCAGTACTTC. The full variable domain, with the rest looked up from reference TRBV28 and TRBJ2-7, is DVKVTQSSRYLVKRTGEKVFLECVQDMDHENMFWYRQDPGLGLRLIYFSYDVKMKEKGDIPEGYSVSREKKERFSLILESASTNQTSMYLCASSLWLAGNYEQYFGPGTRLTVT.

The chain is built from TRBV19 and TRBJ1-1; D is ambiguous. CDR1 is LNHDA and CDR2 is SQIVND in the germline V gene (reference sequence). V was pared by 5 bases and J by 1 base, with 5 bases between. This CDR3 comprises 12 residues. Here the CDR3 reads CASSLENTEAFF. CDR3 nucleotide sequence: TGTGCCAGTAGTCTGGAGAACACTGAAGCTTTCTTT.

The chain couples TRBV5-4 to TRBJ2-3; possible D gene TRBD2, 6 bases. Trimming removed 4 bases at V and 2 bases at J, with 11 bases between. Looked up from germline, CDR1 is SGHNT and CDR2 is YYREEE (reference sequence). This CDR3 region has 14 residues. CDR3 amino acids: CASSQGLDTDTQYF. CDR3 nucleotides: TGTGCCAGCAGCCAGGGACTTGACACAGATACGCAGTATTTT.

The genes are TRBV19 and TRBJ1-1; no definite D call. V dropped 5 bases and J dropped 6 bases, with 4 bases sitting between them. This CDR3 is built from 10 residues. Germline assignment: CDR1 LNHDA and CDR2 SQIVND (reference sequence). The CDR3, as DNA: TGTGCCAGTAGTGGCCCTGAAGCTTTCTTT. Translating it yields CASSGPEAFF.

This chain uses TRBV4-3 with TRBJ2-7; the D is unclear. Germline CDR1 is LGHNA and CDR2 is YSLEER. Trimming cost V 3 bases and J 9 bases, with 15 bases left between them. This CDR3 has 13 amino acids. The CDR3 region is CASSHLGLGVQYF. DNA for the CDR3: TGCGCCAGCAGCCATCTAGGTTTGGGTGTGCAGTACTTC.

V and J are TRBV29-1 and TRBJ1-1; tentative D call: TRBD1 (6 bases). V was shortened by 8 bases and J by 1 base, with 14 bases between the two germline ends. The CDR3 runs 13 residues. Germline V gene lookup returns CDR1 SQVTM and CDR2 ANQGSEA. The CDR3 nucleotides are TGCAGCACCCGGACAGATACGAACACTGAAGCTTTCTTT. The encoded protein is CSTRTDTNTEAFF.

This chain links TRBV4-1 with TRBJ1-1, with D unclear. The length of the CDR3 is 15 residues. Germline V CDR1 and CDR2: MGHRA, YSYEKL. Trimming stripped 1 base from V and 0 bases from J, with 9 bases between. The CDR3 DNA is TGCGCCAGCAGCCAAGGTCCCCGTCTGAACACTGAAGCTTTCTTT. It codes for CASSQGPRLNTEAFF.

This clone was seen just once. V is TRBV19 and J is TRBJ1-3, with TRBD1 identical over 7 bases. This CDR3 spans 16 amino acids. Germline V CDR1 and CDR2: LNHDA, SQIVND (reference sequence). The V and J ends lost 5 bases and 2 bases, in that order; junction bases with no gene match: 9. CDR3 in amino acids: CASSPYFQGAGNTIYF. The CDR3 nucleotides are TGTGCCAGTAGTCCGTATTTCCAGGGGGCTGGAAACACCATATATTTT.

V usage is TRBV11-2 and J usage is TRBJ2-1; D uncertain. This CDR3 is built from 17 residues. Germline V gene data show CDR1 as SGHAT and CDR2 as FQNNGV. Between the trimmed V and J ends, which lost 1 base and 7 bases, there was a span of 20 bases. This CDR3 reads CASSLGGPGRGRNEQFF. CDR3 bases: TGTGCCAGCAGCTTAGGTGGGCCGGGTAGAGGTAGGAATGAGCAGTTCTTC.

The chain links TRBV5-4 to TRBJ1-2; no reliable D call. The CDR3 length is 14 residues. Trimming pared 0 bases from V and 5 bases from J, leaving 11 bases between. Germline loops: CDR1 SGHNT, CDR2 YYREEE (reference sequence). In DNA form, the CDR3 reads TGTGCCAGCAGCTTGGGTACAGCCCTTTATGGCTACACCTTC. Its translation: CASSLGTALYGYTF.

The CDR3 here is CASSPLSVWETQYF. As DNA, the CDR3 is TGTGCCAGCAGCCCCTTGTCGGTGTGGGAGACCCAGTACTTC. The chain has TRBV14 and TRBJ2-5, with D unresolved. CDR3 length: 14 amino acids. The V gene's germline CDR1 is SGHDN and CDR2 FVKESK. Trimming shortened V by 4 bases and J by 5 bases, and 14 bases separated the two germline ends.

The rearrangement joins TRBV9 to TRBJ1-1; unclear D gene. Trimming removed 0 bases from V and 0 bases from J, with 9 bases in between. The CDR3 runs 15 residues. From germline, CDR1 is SGDLS and CDR2 YYNGEE. The CDR3 region is CASSVDLFMNTEAFF. The DNA of the CDR3 is TGTGCCAGCAGCGTAGATCTGTTCATGAACACTGAAGCTTTCTTT.

This clone was seen more than once but under ten times. The rearrangement uses TRBV7-8 and TRBJ2-1; 8 bases fit TRBD2. In germline, CDR1 is SGHVS, CDR2 FQNEAQ. The CDR3 extends over 14 amino acids. With V trimmed by 7 bases and J by 7 bases, 9 bases remained unmatched. CDR3 nucleotide sequence: TGTGCCAGCACCCCGCCGGGGGGGCTGAATGAGCAGTTCTTC. It codes for CASTPPGGLNEQFF.

The J gene is TRBJ2-3, the V gene TRBV5-1, with 7 bases lining up with TRBD2. The CDR3 extends over 16 amino acids. Germline CDR1 reads SGHRS; CDR2 reads YFSETQ. V was pared by 4 bases and J by 4 bases, with 12 bases of the junction left unmatched. DNA of the CDR3: TGCGCCAGCAGCGACTTCCCGGGACTATCCCCAGATACGCAGTATTTT. Translation: CASSDFPGLSPDTQYF.

The V and J genes are TRBV27 and TRBJ2-1, with TRBD2 matching over 7 bases. This CDR3 is 15 amino acids long. Germline lookup yields CDR1 MNHEY and CDR2 SMNVEV (reference sequence). The V and J ends lost 8 bases and 7 bases, in that order; junction bases with no gene match: 14. This chain's CDR3 is CASGGGSPLFNEQFF. The CDR3 DNA is TGTGCCAGCGGAGGCGGGAGCCCCTTATTTAATGAGCAGTTCTTC.

This chain links TRBV10-2 with TRBJ2-7; D gene uncertain. Germline CDR1 is WSHSY and CDR2 is SAAADI. The V end lost 2 bases, the J end lost 0 bases, and 11 bases lay between the germline ends. The CDR3 runs to 15 residues. The DNA of the CDR3 is TGCGCCAGCAGTGAGCCGAAGCTAGTCTCCTACGAGCAGTACTTC. Translation gives CASSEPKLVSYEQYF.